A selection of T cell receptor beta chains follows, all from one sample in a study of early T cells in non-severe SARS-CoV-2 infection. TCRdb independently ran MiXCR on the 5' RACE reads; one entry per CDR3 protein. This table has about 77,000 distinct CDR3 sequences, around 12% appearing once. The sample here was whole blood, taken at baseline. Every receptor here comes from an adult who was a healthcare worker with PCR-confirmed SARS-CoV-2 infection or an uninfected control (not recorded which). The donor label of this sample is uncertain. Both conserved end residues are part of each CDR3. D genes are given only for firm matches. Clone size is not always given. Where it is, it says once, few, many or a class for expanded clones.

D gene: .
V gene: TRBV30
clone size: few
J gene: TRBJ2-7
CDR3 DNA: TGTGCCTGGAGTGTTGGAGGTAAAGGCTACGAGCAGTACTTC
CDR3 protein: CAWSVGGKGYEQYF

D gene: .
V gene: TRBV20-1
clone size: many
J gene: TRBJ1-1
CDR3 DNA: TGCAGTGCTAGAGAATCCCGAAGGGGGAACACTGAAGCTTTCTTT
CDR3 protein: CSARESRRGNTEAFF

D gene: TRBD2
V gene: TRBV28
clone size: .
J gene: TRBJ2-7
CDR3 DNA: TGTGCCAGCTTACGGTCGGGGGGCTCCTACGAGCAGTACTTC
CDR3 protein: CASLRSGGSYEQYF

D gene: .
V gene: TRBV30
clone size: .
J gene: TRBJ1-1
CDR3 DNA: TGTGCCTGGAGTGTACACGGGAACACTGAAGCTTTCTTT
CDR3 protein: CAWSVHGNTEAFF

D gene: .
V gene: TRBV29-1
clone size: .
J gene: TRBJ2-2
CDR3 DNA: TGCAGCGTGGCCGGACAGTTCGGGCACGGCACCGGGGAGCTGTTTTTT
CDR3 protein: CSVAGQFGHGTGELFF

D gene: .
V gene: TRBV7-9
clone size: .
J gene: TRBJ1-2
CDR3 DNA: TGTGCCAGCAGCTTAGAACAGGTACTAGGCTACACCTTC
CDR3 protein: CASSLEQVLGYTF

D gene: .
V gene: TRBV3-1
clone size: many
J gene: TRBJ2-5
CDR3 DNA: TGTGCCAGCAGCCTCGGGCAGGGCAGGGAGACCCAGTACTTC
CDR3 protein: CASSLGQGRETQYF

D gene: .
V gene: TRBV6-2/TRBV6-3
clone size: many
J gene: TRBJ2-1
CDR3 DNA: TGTGCCAGCAGCGACGGGTCCTGGTTATTGGATGAGCAGTTCTTC
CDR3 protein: CASSDGSWLLDEQFF

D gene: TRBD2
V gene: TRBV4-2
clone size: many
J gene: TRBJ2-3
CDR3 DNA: TGTGCCAGCAGCCAAGATCATAGCGGGGGGAAAACAGATACGCAGTATTTT
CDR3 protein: CASSQDHSGGKTDTQYF

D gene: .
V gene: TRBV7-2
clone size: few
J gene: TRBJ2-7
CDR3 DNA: TGTGCCAGCAGCTTGACTAGTTTCAGGGAGCAGTACTTC
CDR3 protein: CASSLTSFREQYF

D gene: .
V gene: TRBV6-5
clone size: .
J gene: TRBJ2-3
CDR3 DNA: TGTGCCAGCAGTTACGAAACGGCGGAGCGCACAGATACGCAGTATTTT
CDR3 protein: CASSYETAERTDTQYF

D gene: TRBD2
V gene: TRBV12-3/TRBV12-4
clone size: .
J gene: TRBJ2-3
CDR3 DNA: TGTGCCAGCAGTTTCCCCCGGGGGGGGGCAGATACGCAGTATTTT
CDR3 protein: CASSFPRGGADTQYF

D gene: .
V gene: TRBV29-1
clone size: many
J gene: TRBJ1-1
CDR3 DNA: TGCAGCGTTGGGGCCAGGAGAGATGGTGGCACTGAAGCTTTCTTT
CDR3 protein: CSVGARRDGGTEAFF

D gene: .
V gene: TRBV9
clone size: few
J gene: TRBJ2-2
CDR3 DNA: TGTGCCAGCGGGAAAGCCGGGACACCTAACACCGGGGAGCTGTTTTTT
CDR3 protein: CASGKAGTPNTGELFF

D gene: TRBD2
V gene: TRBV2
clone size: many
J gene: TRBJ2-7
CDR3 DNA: TGTGCCAGCGGTGGGACTAGCGGGTCCCACGAGCAGTACTTC
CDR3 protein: CASGGTSGSHEQYF

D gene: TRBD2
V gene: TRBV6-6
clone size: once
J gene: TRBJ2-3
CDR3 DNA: TGTGCCAGCAGTTACCCCTTAGCGGGGGGCGCAGATACGCAGTATTTT
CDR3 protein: CASSYPLAGGADTQYF

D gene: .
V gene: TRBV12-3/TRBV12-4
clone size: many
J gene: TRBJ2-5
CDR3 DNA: TGTGCCAGCAGTTTGGGCAGCCGAAGGGAAGAGACCCAGTACTTC
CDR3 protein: CASSLGSRREETQYF

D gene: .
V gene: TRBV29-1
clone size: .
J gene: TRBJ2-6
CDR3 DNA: TGCAGCGTTGATAGGGGCGCTGGGGCCAACGTCCTGACTTTC
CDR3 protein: CSVDRGAGANVLTF

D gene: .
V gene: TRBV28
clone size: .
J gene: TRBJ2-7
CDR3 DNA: TGTGCCACTTCCACCGGCACGTCCTACGAGCAGTACTTC
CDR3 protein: CATSTGTSYEQYF

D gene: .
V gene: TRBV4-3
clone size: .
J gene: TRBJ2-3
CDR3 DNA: TGCGCCAGCAGCCAAGATGGCAGGGATCCCACAGATACGCAGTATTTT
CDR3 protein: CASSQDGRDPTDTQYF

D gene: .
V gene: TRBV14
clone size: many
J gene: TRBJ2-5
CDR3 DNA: TGTGCCAGCAGCCAAATACAGGGTACCGGAGAGACCCAGTACTTC
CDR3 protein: CASSQIQGTGETQYF

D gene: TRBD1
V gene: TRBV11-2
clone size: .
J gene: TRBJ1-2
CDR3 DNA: TGTGCCAGCAGCCCCGGACAGGGGAACTATGGCTACACCTTC
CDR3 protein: CASSPGQGNYGYTF

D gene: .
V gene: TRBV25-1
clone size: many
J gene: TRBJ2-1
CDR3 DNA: TGTGCCAGCAGTGCTGGTGGGTTTAGGGCTGGTGAGCAGTTCTTC
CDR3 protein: CASSAGGFRAGEQFF

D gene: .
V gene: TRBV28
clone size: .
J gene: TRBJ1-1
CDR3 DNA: TGTGCCAGCAGTCCCCACACTGAAGCTTTCTTT
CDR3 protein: CASSPHTEAFF

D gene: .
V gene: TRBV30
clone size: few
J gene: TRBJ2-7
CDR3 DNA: TGTGCCTGGAGCCAGGACGGGAGCTCCTACGAGCAGTACTTC
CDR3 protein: CAWSQDGSSYEQYF

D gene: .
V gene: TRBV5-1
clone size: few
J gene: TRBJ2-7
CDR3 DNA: TGCGCCAGCAGCTTCACGGGGGGCAGCTCCTACGAGCAGTACTTC
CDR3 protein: CASSFTGGSSYEQYF

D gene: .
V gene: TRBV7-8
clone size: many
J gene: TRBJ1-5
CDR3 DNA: TGTGCCAGCAGCTTAGGGTACGGACAGTACAATCAGCCCCAGCATTTT
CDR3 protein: CASSLGYGQYNQPQHF

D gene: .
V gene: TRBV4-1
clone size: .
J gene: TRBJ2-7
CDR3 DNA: TGCGCCAGCAGCCAAGAAGTAGTCGGCGAGCAGTACTTC
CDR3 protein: CASSQEVVGEQYF

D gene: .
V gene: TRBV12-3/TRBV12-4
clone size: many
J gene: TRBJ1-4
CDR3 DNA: TGTGCCAGCAGGGAAGAAGGTCCCCAATCGAAACTGTTTTTT
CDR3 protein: CASREEGPQSKLFF

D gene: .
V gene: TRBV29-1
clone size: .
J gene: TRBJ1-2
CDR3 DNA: TGCAGCGTCACCCGCGGGACGGGAAGTCACTATGGCTACACCTTC
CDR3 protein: CSVTRGTGSHYGYTF

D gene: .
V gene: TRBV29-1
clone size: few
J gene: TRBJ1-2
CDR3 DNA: TGCAGCGGCCGATTATGGCGCGGGCCCCCTCACTATGGCTACACCTTC
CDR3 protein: CSGRLWRGPPHYGYTF

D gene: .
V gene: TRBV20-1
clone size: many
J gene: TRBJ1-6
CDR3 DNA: TGCAGTGCTAGTCTGAGGAATTCACCCCTCCACTTT
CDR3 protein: CSASLRNSPLHF

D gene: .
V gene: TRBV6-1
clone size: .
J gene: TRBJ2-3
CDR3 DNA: TGTGCCAGCAGCCCCGGACGGGGTACGCAGTATTTT
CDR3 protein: CASSPGRGTQYF

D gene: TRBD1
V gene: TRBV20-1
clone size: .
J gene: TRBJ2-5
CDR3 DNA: TGCAGTGCTAGTGACAGGGGAGAGACCCAGTACTTC
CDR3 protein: CSASDRGETQYF

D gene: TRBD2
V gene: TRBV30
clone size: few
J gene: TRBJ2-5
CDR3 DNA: TGTGCCTGGAGTCTCCTTCCTAGCGGGGGACAAGAGACCCAGTACTTC
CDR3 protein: CAWSLLPSGGQETQYF

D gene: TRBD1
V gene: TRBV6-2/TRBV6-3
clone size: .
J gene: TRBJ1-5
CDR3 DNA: TGTGCCAGCGGCCGGGACAGGGGGGCCCCATACGATCAGCCCCAGCATTTT
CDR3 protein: CASGRDRGAPYDQPQHF